This passage covers 24 T cell receptor beta chains from one sample sequenced in a study of regulatory T cells in long-lasting Graves disease (dated by TCRdb to 2020 to 2022). Per the publication, the time point label means: newly diagnosed GD, antithyroid drugs for less than 3 months. For both TCR sequencing and RNA sequencing, RNA was extracted from PBMCs in TRIzol. Library preparation used multiplex PCR. The instrument was an Illumina HiSeq 4000. CDR3 regions were amplified by Arm-PCR with iRepertoire HTBI primers to construct TCR beta libraries. TCRdb reworked the public reads: Q25 trimming with fastp, MiXCR clone assembly, productive beta chains retained. Rows are unified per CDR3 protein, each entry keeping the most common DNA and genes. The sample yields 350,000 to 400,000 distinct CDR3 sequences; 15% to 18% were counted once. The ten largest clones represent 20% to 25% of the sample. The specimen was peripheral blood mononuclear cells (PBMCs), collected at new diagnosis, from a patient treated with antithyroid drugs. These receptors all come from a female donor with Graves disease.

This clonotype was recorded many times. J is TRBJ1-4 and V is TRBV28, with 9 bases fitting TRBD1. The CDR3 is 21 residues long. Trimming took 5 bases from V and 1 from J; bases not matched to a gene: 20. Per germline, CDR1 MDHEN and CDR2 SYDVKM. The CDR3 loop is CASSVTPQGARLLITNEKLFF. The CDR3, as DNA: TGTGCCAGCAGTGTAACTCCACAGGGGGCCCGCCTCTTGATAACTAATGAAAAACTGTTTTTT.

This clonotype was recorded at least ten times. The V and J genes are TRBV27 and TRBJ1-2; D is undetermined. Germline CDR1 is MNHEY and CDR2 is SMNVEV (reference sequence). The CDR3 is 11 amino acids. The V end lost 8 bases, the J end lost 1 base, and 5 bases lay between the germline ends. The CDR3 DNA sequence: TGTGCCAGCGCGGATAACTATGGCTACACCTTC. Translation gives CASADNYGYTF.

This clonotype came up many times. The chain employs TRBV10-3 and TRBJ2-5, with 11 positions matching TRBD2. The CDR3 runs 15 residues. V dropped 3 bases and J dropped 4; count of bases not matched to a gene: 4. Germline V CDR1 and CDR2: ENHRY, SYGVKD. The CDR3 is CAISDSGGAGETQYF. In DNA form, the CDR3 reads TGTGCCATCAGTGATAGCGGGGGGGCGGGAGAGACCCAGTACTTC.

The rearrangement uses TRBV9 and TRBJ2-1; 7 bases fit TRBD2. J was trimmed by 9 bases and V by 4 bases; bases with no gene match: 7. The CDR3 runs to 13 residues. Germline V CDR1 and CDR2: SGDLS, YYNGEE. In nucleotides, the CDR3 is TGTGCCAGCAGCCTCCGAGGGGAGGGTGAGCAGTTCTTC. Its translation is CASSLRGEGEQFF.

The chain joins TRBV10-3 to TRBJ1-3; possibly TRBD1 for D (5 bases). The V gene's germline CDR1 is ENHRY and CDR2 SYGVKD. Trimming removed 7 bases at V and 0 bases at J, with 10 bases between. This CDR3 is built from 14 residues. The CDR3 bases are TGTGCCATCACCATGGACAACTCTGGAAACACCATATATTTT. Its translation is CAITMDNSGNTIYF.

This clonotype was seen more than once but under ten times. V and J are TRBV20-1 and TRBJ2-4; D unresolved. CDR3 length: 14 amino acids. Germline CDR1 DFQATT, CDR2 SNEGSKA (reference sequence). V lost 6 bases and J lost 0, with 12 bases in between. For the CDR3, the DNA is TGCAGTGCGCCGCCTCTAGGAGCCAAAAACATTCAGTACTTC. Translated, it gives CSAPPLGAKNIQYF.

This clonotype occurred a few times. The rearrangement uses TRBV5-1 and TRBJ2-1, with 9 bases fitting TRBD2. The CDR3 length is 20 residues. V was pared by 0 bases and J by 6 bases, with 19 bases of the junction left unmatched. Germline V CDR1 and CDR2: SGHRS, YFSETQ. CDR3 nucleotides: TGCGCCAGCAGCTTGGATCCCCGACTCTCTAGAGCGGGAGGACCCAATGAGCAGTTCTTC. This gives the protein CASSLDPRLSRAGGPNEQFF.

This clonotype has just a few counts. The rearrangement joins TRBV20-1 to TRBJ2-3, with 11 positions matching TRBD2. There are 15 residues in the CDR3. V lost 5 bases, J lost 4 bases, and 8 bases stayed unmatched. Germline CDR1 DFQATT, CDR2 SNEGSKA (reference sequence). This CDR3 is CSAAGLAVEPDTQYF. The CDR3 DNA reads TGCAGTGCTGCGGGACTAGCGGTCGAACCAGATACGCAGTATTTT.

This chain uses TRBV10-1 with TRBJ2-7; perhaps D is TRBD1 or TRBD2 (5 bases each). V lost 7 bases and J 5 bases, leaving 18 bases between the germline ends. Germline CDR1 is WNHNN and CDR2 is SYGVQD (reference sequence). The CDR3 covers 14 residues. The DNA of the CDR3 is TGCGCCAGCAAGAAAACCAAGGGGAGCCACGAGCAGTACTTC. As protein: CASKKTKGSHEQYF.

This chain uses TRBV7-9 with TRBJ1-4; D might be TRBD1 (5 bases). This CDR3 has 17 amino acids. The V gene lost 4 bases and the J gene lost 6 bases, with 21 bases spanning the gap. CDR1 and CDR2 (germline): SEHNR, FQNEAQ (reference sequence). Here the CDR3 DNA reads TGTGCCAGCAGCTCAATGGGACGGCCTATTCCCGATGAAAAACTGTTTTTT. Protein sequence: CASSSMGRPIPDEKLFF.

This clonotype appeared a single time. This sequence may be a read error, since a much larger clone differs from it by one base. The CDR3 loop reads CANSLEAGSPLHF. The CDR3 nucleotides read TGTGCCAACAGCTTAGAAGCGGGATCACCCCTCCACTTT. The rearrangement links TRBV7-9 to TRBJ1-6, with no clear D. Germline CDR1 is SEHNR and CDR2 is FQNEAQ (reference sequence). The length of the CDR3 is 13 residues. Based on the CDR3 plus reference TRBV7-9 and TRBJ1-6, the full variable domain is DTGVSQNPRHKITKRGQNVTFRCDPISEHNRLYWYRQTLGQGPEFLTYFQNEAQLEKSRLLSDRFSAERPKGSFSTLEIQRTEQGDSAMYLCANSLEAGSPLHFGNGTRLTVT.

This clonotype was observed a few times. This chain connects TRBV12-3 or TRBV12-4 to TRBJ2-2; 8 bases are shared with TRBD2. This CDR3 has 17 residues. Trimming removed 7 bases from V and 5 bases from J; junction bases left unmatched: 15. The CDR3 is CASTLAGATPYTGELFF. CDR3 in DNA: TGTGCCAGCACTCTAGCGGGCGCCACACCCTATACCGGGGAGCTGTTTTTT.

This clonotype was observed at least ten times. This sequence joins TRBV20-1 and TRBJ2-3; 14 nucleotides line up with TRBD2. The CDR3 runs to 18 residues. The trim removed 0 bases at V and 6 bases at J, leaving 11 bases unmatched. Germline V gene sequence: CDR1 DFQATT, CDR2 SNEGSKA (reference sequence). Here the CDR3 reads CSARETGTSGGGTDTQYF. CDR3 coding DNA: TGCAGTGCTAGAGAAACCGGGACTAGCGGGGGCGGTACGGATACGCAGTATTTT.

Ten or more counts support this clonotype. This chain connects TRBV15 to TRBJ2-1, with 10 bases lining up with TRBD2. Trimming removed 3 bases from V and 1 base from J; junction bases left unmatched: 6. In germline, CDR1 is LNHNV, CDR2 YYDKDF (reference sequence). The CDR3 runs to 17 residues. The CDR3 coding sequence is TGTGCCACCAGCAGGCGAACTAGCGGGGAGTCCTACAATGAGCAGTTCTTC. Protein: CATSRRTSGESYNEQFF.

This clonotype was found many times. The rearrangement uses TRBV12-3 or TRBV12-4 and TRBJ1-4; no clear D. This CDR3 has 17 residues. Trimming stripped 2 bases from V and 0 bases from J, with 13 bases between. In DNA, the CDR3 is TGTGCCAGCAGTTTACGAGACATTTTTGCAACTAATGAAAAACTGTTTTTT. It encodes CASSLRDIFATNEKLFF.

Only a few counts were recorded for this clonotype. V usage is TRBV4-1 and J usage is TRBJ1-3; D unresolved. Trimming shortened V by 2 bases and J by 3 bases, and 11 bases separated the two germline ends. Germline lookup yields CDR1 MGHRA and CDR2 YSYEKL. This CDR3 spans 15 amino acids. CDR3 DNA sequence: TGCGCCAGCAGCCAATCGTTCTTAGATGGAAACACCATATATTTT. Protein: CASSQSFLDGNTIYF.

This clonotype was seen at least ten times. The genes are TRBV6-2 or TRBV6-3 and TRBJ1-1; TRBD1 agrees at 8 bases. Germline V gene data show CDR1 as MNHEY and CDR2 as SVGEGT. The CDR3 sequence is 13 residues long. The V segment lost 5 bases and the J segment 11 bases; nucleotides outside the gene matches: 10. Here the CDR3 DNA reads TGTGCCAGCAGTGACCGACAGGGGCGAATGGCTTTCTTT. As protein: CASSDRQGRMAFF.

This clonotype was counted many times. V is TRBV7-8 and J is TRBJ2-7; tentatively, D is TRBD1 (6 bases). CDR3 size: 16 residues. The germline gives CDR1 SGHVS, CDR2 FQNEAQ. V lost 5 bases and J lost 9, with 26 bases in between. This CDR3 is CASSKYEISDRSGQYF. Here the CDR3 DNA reads TGTGCCAGCAGCAAATACGAGATTTCCGACAGGTCCGGGCAGTACTTC.

This clonotype was counted at least ten times. This chain joins TRBV7-9 and TRBJ2-7; D ambiguous. Trimming stripped 6 bases from V and 4 bases from J, with 10 bases between. Germline lookup yields CDR1 SEHNR and CDR2 FQNEAQ (reference sequence). CDR3 length: 12 residues. CDR3 region: CASSFSGYEQYF. The CDR3, as DNA: TGTGCCAGCAGTTTCTCTGGGTACGAGCAGTACTTC.

This clonotype was counted at least ten times. The genes are TRBV10-1 and TRBJ2-3; TRBD2 matches at 9 bases. Per germline, CDR1 WNHNN and CDR2 SYGVQD (reference sequence). Germline trimming cut 2 bases from V and 2 bases from J; bases unmatched to any gene: 2. The CDR3 has 15 amino acids. Here the CDR3 reads CASSEGLASTDTQYF. In DNA form, the CDR3 reads TGCGCCAGCAGTGAGGGACTAGCGTCCACAGATACGCAGTATTTT.

This clonotype was picked up many times. The CDR3 bases are TGTGCCAGCTCACCTACTACGGGGGCTTCCGAAGCTTTCTTT. As protein: CASSPTTGASEAFF. The chain uses TRBV18 and TRBJ1-1, with D possibly being TRBD1 (6 bases). Germline CDR1 and CDR2: KGHSH and LQKENI. Trimming left V 3 bases short and J 8 bases short, with 16 bases between. The CDR3 has 14 residues.

This clonotype was counted ten times or more. The genes are TRBV20-1 and TRBJ1-3; 10 bases are shared with TRBD1. CDR3 size: 15 residues. V lost 5 bases to trimming and J lost 4 bases; unmatched junction nucleotides: 8. CDR1 and CDR2 (germline): DFQATT, SNEGSKA (reference sequence). Written as DNA, the CDR3 is TGCAGTGCTCAAGTCGACAGGGGGCTCGGAAACACCATATATTTT. Amino acids: CSAQVDRGLGNTIYF.

This clonotype was counted ten times or more. V and J are TRBV28 and TRBJ1-2; 11 bases align to TRBD1. This CDR3 has 16 residues. Per the germline V gene, CDR1 is MDHEN and CDR2 is SYDVKM. Trimming cost V 5 bases and J 3 bases; bases outside gene matches: 8. DNA for the CDR3: TGTGCCAGCAGTCCCCCCCCGGGACAGGGGGACTATGGCTACACCTTC. Protein product: CASSPPPGQGDYGYTF.

The chain uses TRBV27 and TRBJ2-1; D gene ambiguous. V lost 2 bases to trimming and J lost 4 bases, with 15 bases between them. This CDR3 has 16 residues. In germline, CDR1 is MNHEY, CDR2 SMNVEV (reference sequence). The CDR3 sequence is CASSLGYGVGYNEQFF. Here the CDR3 DNA reads TGTGCCAGCAGTTTAGGGTATGGGGTGGGATACAATGAGCAGTTCTTC.